These T cell receptor beta chains were read from a single sample in a study of shared clonotypes between healthy human individuals. Sequencing was performed with immunoSEQ multiplex PCR; in TCRdb, only in-frame clones are kept and a portion is missing. The table lists about 380,000 clones, roughly 96% of them singletons. The material sequenced was memory CD8+ T cells sorted from blood. The origin of the receptors is a man aged 30 to 39 in good health. Each CDR3 is given with its conserved first and last residue. Each record gives: D gene, clone size, V gene, J gene, CDR3 protein, CDR3 DNA. D genes are given only for firm matches. Part of the rows lack a size; the others show once, few, many or a class for expanded clones.

D gene: TRBD2; clone size: NA; V gene: TRBV10-3; J gene: TRBJ2-1; CDR3 protein: CAIRAGGPNEQFF; CDR3 DNA: TGTGCCATCAGAGCGGGAGGGCCGAATGAGCAGTTCTTC
D gene: NA; clone size: NA; V gene: TRBV5-6; J gene: TRBJ2-1; CDR3 protein: CASSLVKNEQFF; CDR3 DNA: TGTGCCAGCAGCTTGGTTAAGAATGAGCAGTTCTTC
D gene: NA; clone size: NA; V gene: TRBV4-2; J gene: TRBJ2-3; CDR3 protein: CASSPRQDTDTQYF; CDR3 DNA: TGTGCCAGCAGCCCCAGACAGGACACAGATACGCAGTATTTT
D gene: NA; clone size: NA; V gene: TRBV7-8; J gene: TRBJ1-3; CDR3 protein: CASSLARGNTIYF; CDR3 DNA: TGTGCCAGCAGCTTAGCGCGGGGAAACACCATATATTTT
D gene: NA; clone size: once; V gene: TRBV6-1; J gene: TRBJ2-2; CDR3 protein: CASLSPNTGELFF; CDR3 DNA: TGTGCGAGCTTATCACCGAACACCGGGGAGCTGTTTTTT
D gene: NA; clone size: NA; V gene: TRBV5-1; J gene: TRBJ2-1; CDR3 protein: CASSLFDRMGYNEQFF; CDR3 DNA: TGCGCCAGCAGCTTATTCGACAGGATGGGATACAATGAGCAGTTCTTC
D gene: TRBD1; clone size: NA; V gene: TRBV28; J gene: TRBJ2-7; CDR3 protein: CASSVLLVRDREMVREQYF; CDR3 DNA: TGTGCCAGCAGTGTCCTTTTGGTCCGGGACAGGGAGATGGTACGCGAGCAGTACTTC
D gene: TRBD2; clone size: NA; V gene: TRBV6-6; J gene: TRBJ2-7; CDR3 protein: CASSYREWGGNYEQYF; CDR3 DNA: TGTGCCAGCAGTTACAGGGAATGGGGGGGGAACTACGAGCAGTACTTC
D gene: NA; clone size: NA; V gene: TRBV5-1; J gene: TRBJ2-3; CDR3 protein: CASSLGATTDTQYF; CDR3 DNA: TGCGCCAGCAGCTTAGGGGCAACCACGGATACGCAGTATTTT
D gene: TRBD2; clone size: once; V gene: TRBV28; J gene: TRBJ2-3; CDR3 protein: CASSFGTSGTDTQYF; CDR3 DNA: TGTGCCAGCAGTTTTGGGACTAGCGGCACAGATACGCAGTATTTT
D gene: TRBD2; clone size: NA; V gene: TRBV18; J gene: TRBJ2-1; CDR3 protein: CASSPMTSGYNEQFF; CDR3 DNA: TGTGCCAGCTCACCGATGACTAGCGGGTACAATGAGCAGTTCTTC
D gene: NA; clone size: NA; V gene: TRBV5-1; J gene: TRBJ1-3; CDR3 protein: CASSLYWGPGNTIYF; CDR3 DNA: TGCGCCAGCAGCTTGTACTGGGGCCCTGGAAACACCATATATTTT
D gene: TRBD2; clone size: NA; V gene: TRBV28; J gene: TRBJ2-1; CDR3 protein: CARTSPGTSGRFSYNEQFF; CDR3 DNA: TGTGCCAGAACTTCCCCCGGGACTAGCGGGAGGTTCTCCTACAATGAGCAGTTCTTC
D gene: TRBD2; clone size: NA; V gene: TRBV10-1; J gene: TRBJ2-2; CDR3 protein: CASSESASGRAGELFF; CDR3 DNA: TGCGCCAGCAGTGAGTCGGCTAGCGGGAGGGCCGGGGAGCTGTTTTTT
D gene: NA; clone size: NA; V gene: TRBV5-6; J gene: TRBJ1-1; CDR3 protein: CASATGNTEAFF; CDR3 DNA: TGTGCCAGCGCAACAGGGAACACTGAAGCTTTCTTT
D gene: NA; clone size: NA; V gene: TRBV2; J gene: TRBJ2-1; CDR3 protein: CASQREHGNEQFF; CDR3 DNA: TGTGCCAGCCAAAGGGAACACGGAAATGAGCAGTTCTTC
D gene: NA; clone size: NA; V gene: TRBV21-1; J gene: TRBJ1-2; CDR3 protein: CASGDRGRRGYTF; CDR3 DNA: TGTGCCAGCGGCGACAGGGGGCGTAGGGGCTACACCTTC
D gene: NA; clone size: NA; V gene: TRBV18; J gene: TRBJ2-7; CDR3 protein: CASSPDLTYEQYF; CDR3 DNA: TGTGCCAGCTCACCTGACTTGACCTACGAGCAGTACTTC
D gene: NA; clone size: NA; V gene: TRBV28; J gene: TRBJ2-7; CDR3 protein: CASSLQTYEQYF; CDR3 DNA: TGTGCCAGCAGTTTGCAGACCTACGAGCAGTACTTC
D gene: NA; clone size: NA; V gene: TRBV7-9; J gene: TRBJ2-3; CDR3 protein: CASSSKKRGTQYF; CDR3 DNA: TGTGCCAGCAGCTCTAAAAAACGGGGTACGCAGTATTTT
D gene: TRBD1; clone size: once; V gene: TRBV9; J gene: TRBJ1-2; CDR3 protein: CASSVELQGPSNYGYTF; CDR3 DNA: TGTGCCAGCAGCGTAGAGCTACAGGGGCCCTCTAACTATGGCTACACCTTC
D gene: NA; clone size: NA; V gene: TRBV20-1; J gene: TRBJ2-7; CDR3 protein: CSVGPGEQYF; CDR3 DNA: TGCAGTGTGGGCCCGGGGGAGCAGTACTTC
D gene: NA; clone size: NA; V gene: TRBV19; J gene: TRBJ2-2; CDR3 protein: CASSTWAPNTGELFF; CDR3 DNA: TGTGCCAGTAGTACGTGGGCCCCGAACACCGGGGAGCTGTTTTTT
D gene: TRBD1; clone size: NA; V gene: TRBV11-2; J gene: TRBJ2-7; CDR3 protein: CASSLGQGEQYF; CDR3 DNA: TGTGCCAGCAGCTTAGGACAGGGCGAGCAGTACTTC
D gene: NA; clone size: NA; V gene: TRBV19; J gene: TRBJ2-7; CDR3 protein: CASSLQADYEQYF; CDR3 DNA: TGTGCCAGTAGTCTTCAGGCAGATTACGAGCAGTACTTC
D gene: NA; clone size: NA; V gene: TRBV2; J gene: TRBJ1-3; CDR3 protein: CASSGGTSGNTIYF; CDR3 DNA: TGTGCCAGCAGTGGGGGGACGTCTGGAAACACCATATATTTT
D gene: NA; clone size: NA; V gene: TRBV5-6; J gene: TRBJ2-7; CDR3 protein: CASSFRIREGYEQYF; CDR3 DNA: TGTGCCAGCAGCTTTCGAATCAGGGAAGGATACGAGCAGTACTTC
D gene: NA; clone size: NA; V gene: TRBV6-1; J gene: TRBJ2-7; CDR3 protein: CATRTAGHYEQYF; CDR3 DNA: TGTGCCACTAGGACAGCGGGCCATTACGAGCAGTACTTC
D gene: TRBD2; clone size: once; V gene: TRBV9; J gene: TRBJ2-5; CDR3 protein: CASSRRLASETQYF; CDR3 DNA: TGTGCCAGCAGCCGACGACTAGCCTCAGAGACCCAGTACTTC
D gene: TRBD2; clone size: NA; V gene: TRBV4-1; J gene: TRBJ2-1; CDR3 protein: CASSRTSGRADEQFF; CDR3 DNA: TGCGCCAGCAGCCGGACTAGCGGGAGGGCCGATGAGCAGTTCTTC
D gene: TRBD2; clone size: NA; V gene: TRBV28; J gene: TRBJ2-3; CDR3 protein: CASSFRTSGSDTQYF; CDR3 DNA: TGTGCCAGCAGTTTCAGGACTAGCGGGAGTGATACGCAGTATTTT
D gene: TRBD2; clone size: NA; V gene: TRBV5-6; J gene: TRBJ2-3; CDR3 protein: CASSLGLGGVTDTQYF; CDR3 DNA: TGTGCCAGCAGCCTGGGACTAGGTGGGGTCACAGATACGCAGTATTTT
D gene: NA; clone size: once; V gene: TRBV9; J gene: TRBJ2-5; CDR3 protein: CASSVSVRETQYF; CDR3 DNA: TGTGCCAGCAGCGTATCTGTTCGAGAGACCCAGTACTTC
D gene: NA; clone size: NA; V gene: TRBV2; J gene: TRBJ2-7; CDR3 protein: CASTDRQNYEQYF; CDR3 DNA: TGTGCCAGCACTGACAGGCAAAACTACGAGCAGTACTTC
D gene: NA; clone size: NA; V gene: TRBV9; J gene: TRBJ1-1; CDR3 protein: CASSVGGLLNTEAFF; CDR3 DNA: TGTGCCAGCAGCGTAGGGGGCCTTTTGAACACTGAAGCTTTCTTT
D gene: NA; clone size: NA; V gene: TRBV11-2; J gene: TRBJ2-1; CDR3 protein: CASSLRLEGVNEQFF; CDR3 DNA: TGTGCCAGCAGCCTAAGACTAGAAGGGGTGAATGAGCAGTTCTTC
D gene: NA; clone size: NA; V gene: TRBV30; J gene: TRBJ1-2; CDR3 protein: CAWSRRPGGYTF; CDR3 DNA: TGTGCCTGGAGCAGGAGGCCGGGAGGCTACACCTTC